The 8 T cell receptor beta chains in this list originate from one sample, sequenced in a study of Ad26.COV2.S vaccination and SARS-CoV-2 variants. Here immunoSEQ multiplex PCR was the method, and the copy in TCRdb shows in-frame clones only, minus some. The top ten hold approximately 1.9% of the sample, which has almost 400,000 clones, 75% to 90% seen once. Treatment given: over 15 received Ad26.COV2.S at low or high dose, single or two shots; 5 received placebo; per-sample allocation not given. Sampling occurred on day 63 after the first vaccine or placebo injection. The starting material was peripheral blood, obtained in a trial of Ad26.COV2.S vaccine versus placebo. The receptors shown here come from a person between 18 and 65 years old who received the Ad26.COV2.S COVID-19 vaccine or a placebo.

CDR3 region: CASSVVNEQFF. The CDR3 bases are TGTGCCAGCAGTGTAGTAAATGAGCAGTTCTTC. This chain joins TRBV25-1 and TRBJ2-1, with unresolved D. The CDR3 consists of 11 residues. The V and J ends lost 4 bases and 7 bases respectively, with 5 bases between them. Germline CDR1 reads MGHDK; CDR2 reads SYGVNS.

CDR3 DNA sequence: TGTGCCAGCAGCTTAGGAAGGGGCCTAGCGGCCTACGAGCAGTACTTC. Translating it yields CASSLGRGLAAYEQYF. The chain links TRBV11-1 to TRBJ2-7, with TRBD2 matching over 7 bases. The CDR3 spans 16 residues. Germline V gives CDR1 SGHAT, CDR2 FQDESV (reference sequence). The J segment lost 2 bases and the V segment lost 1 base, leaving 8 bases of the junction unmatched. Full variable domain (outside the CDR3, taken from reference TRBV11-1 and TRBJ2-7): EAEVAQSPRYKITEKSQAVAFWCDPISGHATLYWYRQILGQGPELLVQFQDESVVDDSQLPKDRFSAERLKGVDSTLKIQPAELGDSAMYLCASSLGRGLAAYEQYFGPGTRLTVT.

This clone was seen once. The genes are TRBV5-5 and TRBJ1-5, with D perhaps TRBD1 (5 bases). V was trimmed by 7 bases and J by 1 base, leaving 12 bases between them. There are 14 residues in the CDR3. CDR1 is SGHKS, CDR2 YYEKEE, per germline (reference sequence). CDR3 amino acids: CASGPGPSNQPQHF. The CDR3 coding sequence is TGTGCCAGCGGCCCGGGACCCAGCAATCAGCCCCAGCATTTT. The whole variable domain, filled in from reference TRBV5-5 and TRBJ1-5, reads DAGVTQSPTHLIKTRGQQVTLRCSPISGHKSVSWYQQVLGQGPQFIFQYYEKEERGRGNFPDRFSARQFPNYSSELNVNALLLGDSALYLCASGPGPSNQPQHFGDGTRLSIL.

The chain has TRBV19 and TRBJ2-7; TRBD2 might be the D (6 bases). Trimming shortened V by 1 base and J by 3 bases, and 10 bases separated the two germline ends. From germline, CDR1 is LNHDA and CDR2 SQIVND (reference sequence). The CDR3 covers 14 residues. The CDR3 spells CASSIGGSGYEQYF. The CDR3 DNA reads as TGTGCCAGTAGTATAGGAGGTAGCGGCTACGAGCAGTACTTC.

CDR3 loop: CASSLGGQGYTF. CDR3 DNA sequence: TGTGCCAGCAGTTTAGGCGGCCAGGGCTACACCTTC. The J gene is TRBJ1-2, the V gene TRBV28; D gene ambiguous. Trimming stripped 2 bases from V and 8 bases from J, with 9 bases between. The CDR3 has 12 residues. Germline loops: CDR1 MDHEN, CDR2 SYDVKM.

CDR3 nucleotide sequence: TGCAGTGCTCCCTTCCAAGAGACCCAGTACTTC. Amino acids: CSAPFQETQYF. V usage is TRBV20-1 and J usage is TRBJ2-5; D gene uncertain. Looked up from germline, CDR1 is DFQATT and CDR2 is SNEGSKA (reference sequence). The CDR3 is made up of 11 amino acids. Trimming removed 5 bases from V and 1 base from J, with 5 bases in between.

The chain combines TRBV30 with TRBJ2-2, with D possibly matching TRBD1 (6 bases). Germline V lookup: CDR1 GTSNPN, CDR2 SVGIG (reference sequence). The CDR3 is made up of 15 amino acids. The V gene lost 2 bases and the J gene lost 4 bases, with 14 bases spanning the gap. The CDR3 DNA reads TGTGCCTGGAGTTTGTCCACAGGGTTCACCGGGGAGCTGTTTTTT. Its translation is CAWSLSTGFTGELFF.

The gene calls are TRBV7-8 and TRBJ2-7; weak D call: TRBD2 (5 bases). V gave up 1 base and J gave up 1 base, with 14 bases separating them. CDR1 and CDR2 (germline): SGHVS, FQNEAQ. The CDR3 contains 16 residues. CDR3: CASSLVGGHPSYEQYF. CDR3 nucleotide sequence: TGTGCCAGCAGCTTAGTTGGCGGGCACCCTTCCTACGAGCAGTACTTC.